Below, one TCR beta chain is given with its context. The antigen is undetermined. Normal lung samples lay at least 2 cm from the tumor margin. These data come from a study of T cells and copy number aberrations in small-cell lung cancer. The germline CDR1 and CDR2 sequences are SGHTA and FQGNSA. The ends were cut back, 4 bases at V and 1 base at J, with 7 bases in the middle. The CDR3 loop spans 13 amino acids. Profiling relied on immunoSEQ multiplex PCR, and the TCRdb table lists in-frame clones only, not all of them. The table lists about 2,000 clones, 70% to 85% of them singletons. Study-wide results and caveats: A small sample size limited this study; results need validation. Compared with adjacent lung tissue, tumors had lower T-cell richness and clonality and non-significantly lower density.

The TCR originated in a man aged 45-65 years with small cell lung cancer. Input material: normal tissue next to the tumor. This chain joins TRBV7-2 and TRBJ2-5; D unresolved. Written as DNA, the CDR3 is TGTGCCAGCAGCTCCCACACCCAAGAGACCCAGTACTTC. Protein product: CASSSHTQETQYF.